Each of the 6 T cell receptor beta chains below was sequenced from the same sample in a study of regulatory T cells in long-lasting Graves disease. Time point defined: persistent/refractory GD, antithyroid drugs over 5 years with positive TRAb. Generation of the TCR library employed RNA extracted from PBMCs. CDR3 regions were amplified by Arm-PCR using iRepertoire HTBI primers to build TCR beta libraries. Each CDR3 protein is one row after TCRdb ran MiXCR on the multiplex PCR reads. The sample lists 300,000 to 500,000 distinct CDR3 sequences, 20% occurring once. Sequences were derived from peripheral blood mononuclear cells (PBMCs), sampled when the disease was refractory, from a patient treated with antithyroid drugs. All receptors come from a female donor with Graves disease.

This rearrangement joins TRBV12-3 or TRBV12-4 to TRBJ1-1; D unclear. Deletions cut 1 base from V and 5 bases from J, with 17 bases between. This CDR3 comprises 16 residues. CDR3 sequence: CASSLVRDTKKTEAFF. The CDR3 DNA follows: TGTGCCAGCAGTTTAGTGCGAGACACCAAAAAGACTGAAGCTTTCTTT.

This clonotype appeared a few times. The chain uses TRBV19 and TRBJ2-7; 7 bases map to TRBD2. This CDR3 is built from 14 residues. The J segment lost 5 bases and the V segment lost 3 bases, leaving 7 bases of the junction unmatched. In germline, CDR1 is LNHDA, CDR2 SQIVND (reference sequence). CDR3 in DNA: TGTGCCAGTAGTATCTCGGGAGGCCACGACGAGCAGTACTTC. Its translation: CASSISGGHDEQYF.

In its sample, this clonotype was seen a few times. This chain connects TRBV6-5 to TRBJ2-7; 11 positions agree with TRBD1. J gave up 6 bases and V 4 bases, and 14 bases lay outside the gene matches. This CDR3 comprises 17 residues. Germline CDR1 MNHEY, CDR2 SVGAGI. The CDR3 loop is CASSSVFARTGGGEQYF. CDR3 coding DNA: TGTGCCAGCAGTTCCGTTTTCGCCCGGACAGGGGGCGGCGAGCAGTACTTC.

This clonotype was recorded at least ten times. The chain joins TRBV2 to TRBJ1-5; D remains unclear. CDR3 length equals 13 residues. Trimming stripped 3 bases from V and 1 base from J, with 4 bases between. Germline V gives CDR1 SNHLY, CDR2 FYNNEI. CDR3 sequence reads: CASSDESNQPQHF. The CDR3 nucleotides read TGTGCCAGCAGTGATGAGAGCAATCAGCCCCAGCATTTT. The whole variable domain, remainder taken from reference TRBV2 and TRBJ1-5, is EPEVTQTPSHQVTQMGQEVILRCVPISNHLYFYWYRQILGQKVEFLVSFYNNEISEKSEIFDDQFSVERPDGSNFTLKIRSTKLEDSAMYFCASSDESNQPQHFGDGTRLSIL.

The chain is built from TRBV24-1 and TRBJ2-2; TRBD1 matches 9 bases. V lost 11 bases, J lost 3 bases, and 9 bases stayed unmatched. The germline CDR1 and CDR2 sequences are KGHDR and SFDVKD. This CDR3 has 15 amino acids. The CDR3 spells CASSFTGGHTGELFF. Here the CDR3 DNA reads TGTGCCAGCAGCTTTACAGGGGGCCACACCGGGGAGCTGTTTTTT.

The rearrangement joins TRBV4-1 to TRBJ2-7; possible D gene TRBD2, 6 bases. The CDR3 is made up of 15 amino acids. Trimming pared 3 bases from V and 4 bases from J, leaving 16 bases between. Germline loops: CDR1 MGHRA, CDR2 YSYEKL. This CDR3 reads CASSQGGLARYEQYF. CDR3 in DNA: TGCGCCAGCAGCCAGGGCGGCCTAGCGCGTTACGAGCAGTACTTC.